This T cell receptor beta chain was observed in a study of T cell responses to AZD1222 COVID-19 vaccine (dated by TCRdb to about 2021). Notes on the research overall: AZD1222 recipients given second doses at about 4 weeks or at about 12 weeks were pooled, since spike-specific TCR depth and breadth were not found to differ between the two schedules. A total of around 240 trial participants underwent TCR sequencing, of whom approximately 210 received two doses of AZD1222 and some 25 received two doses of the MenACWY control vaccine. Trial participants were enrolled by age into 18-55, 56-69 and 70-plus year subgroups, with roughly 160, 29 and 62 TCR-sequenced participants respectively. Overall results and qualifications from the work: Vaccine-associated CD4 TCRs spanned the whole spike protein, with dominant responses in regions 160-218 and 743-854. The 56-69-year group was small, and its depth increase did not reach significance, likely because of low power. Most participants were white British and females outnumbered males, and the authors suggested that clonal diversity may have been underestimated. Conclusions about previously exposed vaccinees are limited because only six or seven AZD1222 recipients were SARS-CoV-2 seropositive at baseline. No day 14 peak-response samples were available, so repertoires were characterized only after the peak T cell response. Reportedly, close to half of the unique spike-specific TCRs recognized epitopes lying outside the regions that are mutated in the B.1.351 and B.1.1.7 variants. A significant rise in spike-specific TCR breadth and depth was observed after two AZD1222 doses relative to day 0 and relative to MenACWY recipients.

This clone has only a few counts. Its antigen target is currently unknown. Per-nucleotide qualities are absent, and no much larger clonotype sits a single base away. The CDR3 regions of human TCRbeta chains were subjected to immunosequencing. The original pipeline was this. Repertoire TCRs were checked for matches against a reference library of SARS-CoV-2-specific TCRs that had been generated using the MIRA antigen-specificity platform. Breadth was defined as the fraction of unique TCRs that were SARS-CoV-2-associated. Depth was defined as the fraction of total T cells that were SARS-CoV-2-associated. Each spike-specific TCR was assigned to its reactive spike region and to a CD4 or CD8 class using the MIRA data. Log10-transformed breadth and depth values were compared by one-way ANOVA with Sidak's multiple comparisons tests. TCRdb's version of the immuneACCESS table is confined to in-frame rearrangements and falls short of the full clone set. An unresolved V gene accounts for under half of the shortfall where checked; the remainder is of unknown origin. V and J calls plus clone size are reproduced from that table; the DNA served to infer D and trimming. The sample profile shows some 120,000 clones; roughly 90% of them were found once. The leading ten clones occupy approximately 4.2% of the sample.

The label giving this sample's time point can be read as: baseline before first vaccination. The vaccinee samples were drawn from two UK trials, COV001 and COV002, one of which was a single-blind randomized controlled phase 2/3 trial testing AZD1222 (ChAdOx1 nCoV-19) in healthy adults. Trial participant PBMC samples were collected at day 0 and day 28 after the second dose for TCRbeta chain sequencing. Reading the germline V gene gives CDR1 SGHTA and CDR2 FQGNSA. Between the V and J ends, shortened by 5 bases and 9 bases respectively, the junction contains 20 bases. CDR3 length: 16 amino acids, cysteine to phenylalanine. Just CDR3 DNA is preserved here, 48 bases in frame from base 1.

The receptor's source is an adult in good health. The receptor chain draws on TRBV7-2 and TRBJ1-6; the D segment could be TRBD1, given 5 matching bases. This specimen consisted of peripheral blood, obtained on day 0 of AZD1222 vaccination. The nucleotide sequence reads as follows: TGTGCCAGCAGCACTTACTCCAGGGCCTCTAGTTCACCCCTCCACTTT. The translation is CASSTYSRASSSPLHF.